This T cell receptor (beta chain) was obtained from a study of cytomegalovirus exposure and HLA in healthy donors. Study overall: The 120 validation repertoires matched the roughly 700 first-cohort repertoires in platform, a later analysis reported.

Germline V gene lookup returns CDR1 MDHEN and CDR2 SYDVKM. CDR3 size: 15 residues. V lost 4 bases to trimming and J lost 10 bases; unmatched junction nucleotides: 11. TCRdb's table, derived via immunoSEQ multiplex PCR, lists solely in-frame clones and lacks some. In the table there are about 68,000 clones, approximately 90% of which are singletons. The sample was PBMCs. The clonotype originates from a young man in good health and CMV-seronegative. The chain employs TRBV28 and TRBJ2-1, with 9 bases that match TRBD1. Written as DNA, the CDR3 is TGTGCCAGCAGTTCCCCGCGGGGACAGGGCGGGGAGCAGTTCTTC. Translation: CASSSPRGQGGEQFF.